Shown below are 23 T cell receptor beta chains from a single sample sequenced in a study of cytomegalovirus exposure and HLA in healthy donors. PCR primers comprised 60 Vbeta and 13 Jbeta primers. Sequencing was performed with immunoSEQ multiplex PCR; in TCRdb, only in-frame clones are kept and a portion is missing. This table has about 190,000 clones, 70% to 85% appearing once. The sequenced sample was PBMCs. Receptors originate from a middle-aged man in good health and CMV-seropositive.

CDR3 protein: CASSQLDILSYNEQFF. The CDR3 DNA follows: TGCGCCAGCAGCCAACTCGACATTCTCTCCTACAATGAGCAGTTCTTC. V is TRBV4-1 and J is TRBJ2-1; D not resolved. The CDR3 is 16 residues long. The V gene lost 2 bases and the J gene lost 0 bases, with 11 bases spanning the gap. Germline CDR1 MGHRA, CDR2 YSYEKL.

The chain employs TRBV5-1 and TRBJ1-3; D remains ambiguous. Germline assignment: CDR1 SGHRS and CDR2 YFSETQ. The CDR3 extends over 15 amino acids. The V end was cut by 4 bases, the J end by 0 bases, with 11 bases between. As DNA, the CDR3 is TGCGCCAGCAGCGAGACTGACTACTCTGGAAACACCATATATTTT. This gives the protein CASSETDYSGNTIYF.

V gene TRBV28 combines with J gene TRBJ2-5; 8 bases match TRBD1. The J segment lost 1 base and the V segment lost 5 bases, leaving 6 bases of the junction unmatched. The CDR3 covers 15 residues. Germline V gene sequence: CDR1 MDHEN, CDR2 SYDVKM. The CDR3 spells CASSLPGQGQETQYF. The CDR3 DNA follows: TGTGCCAGCAGTCTGCCCGGACAGGGCCAAGAGACCCAGTACTTC. Full variable domain (missing parts from reference TRBV28 and TRBJ2-5): DVKVTQSSRYLVKRTGEKVFLECVQDMDHENMFWYRQDPGLGLRLIYFSYDVKMKEKGDIPEGYSVSREKKERFSLILESASTNQTSMYLCASSLPGQGQETQYFGPGTRLLVL.

This chain links TRBV5-1 with TRBJ2-1, with 8 bases matching TRBD2. Germline CDR1 is SGHRS and CDR2 is YFSETQ. V dropped 4 bases and J dropped 2; count of bases not matched to a gene: 14. The length of the CDR3 is 18 residues. For the CDR3, the DNA is TGCGCCAGCAGCCCTCGGGGGGGGGACAAGGGGCCCTACAATGAGCAGTTCTTC. It encodes CASSPRGGDKGPYNEQFF.

CDR3 protein: CASRPKREGAEQYF. The CDR3 bases are TGTGCCAGCAGGCCCAAGCGGGAGGGCGCCGAGCAGTACTTC. This chain links TRBV6-5 with TRBJ2-7; 10 nucleotides line up with TRBD2. Germline V gene sequence: CDR1 MNHEY, CDR2 SVGAGI. V trimming: 6 bases; J trimming: 6 bases; junction bases outside the gene matches: 8. This CDR3 spans 14 amino acids.

The J gene is TRBJ2-2, the V gene TRBV7-9, with a tentative D call TRBD2 (6 bases). V was cut by 1 base and J by 4 bases, with 7 bases left in between. The CDR3 is made up of 14 amino acids. The germline CDR1 and CDR2 sequences are SEHNR and FQNEAQ (reference sequence). The CDR3: CASSLGGGTGELFF. The CDR3 nucleotides read TGTGCCAGCAGCTTAGGGGGAGGCACCGGGGAGCTGTTTTTT.

The chain uses TRBV7-2 and TRBJ2-7; 13 positions agree with TRBD2. Germline CDR1 SGHTA, CDR2 FQGNSA. This CDR3 contains 16 residues. J was trimmed by 2 bases and V by 4 bases; bases with no gene match: 5. CDR3 amino acids: CASSYGTSGATYEQYF. For the CDR3, the DNA is TGTGCCAGCAGCTACGGGACTAGCGGGGCCACCTACGAGCAGTACTTC.

The genes are TRBV7-9 and TRBJ2-1, with TRBD1 matching over 7 bases. The V segment lost 4 bases and the J segment 4 bases; nucleotides outside the gene matches: 4. The CDR3 extends over 14 amino acids. CDR1 and CDR2 from the germline V gene are SEHNR and FQNEAQ (reference sequence). The CDR3: CASSYRDSYNEQFF. The CDR3 DNA sequence: TGTGCCAGCAGCTACCGGGACAGTTACAATGAGCAGTTCTTC.

V usage is TRBV10-3 and J usage is TRBJ1-5, with D possibly being TRBD1 (5 bases). CDR1 is ENHRY, CDR2 SYGVKD, per germline. V lost 5 bases to trimming and J lost 7 bases, with 15 bases between them. The CDR3 loop spans 14 amino acids. The chain's CDR3 is CAISRTEKGQPQHF. The CDR3 DNA reads as TGTGCCATCAGTAGGACCGAGAAGGGGCAGCCCCAGCATTTT.

V gene TRBV28 combines with J gene TRBJ2-1; 8 positions agree with TRBD1. Trimming at V came to 5 bases and at J to 0 bases, leaving 6 bases not matched to a gene. Germline CDR1 reads MDHEN; CDR2 reads SYDVKM. This CDR3 has 16 residues. As DNA, the CDR3 is TGTGCCAGCAGTCCTTACAGGGGGAGCTCCTACAATGAGCAGTTCTTC. This codes for CASSPYRGSSYNEQFF.

In regard to this clone: The junction does not match germline at one end; this may be a read error. The gene calls are TRBV6-4 and TRBJ2-1, with D unresolved. Germline V gene data show CDR1 as MRHNA and CDR2 as SNTAGT. The CDR3 totals 12 residues. DNA of the CDR3: TGTGCCAGCAGTGGTCTGGCAGGCACCAAGGTCTTC. Translated, it gives CASSGLAGTKVF.

The chain couples TRBV5-6 to TRBJ2-2; perhaps TRBD2 as D (5 bases). The CDR3 consists of 15 residues. V dropped 3 bases and J dropped 7 bases, with 16 bases sitting between them. Germline CDR1 is SGHDT and CDR2 is YYEEEE. The CDR3, as DNA: TGTGCCAGCAGCTCAGGAGGCCTAGCCAGCGGGGAGCTGTTTTTT. It translates to CASSSGGLASGELFF.

This clone came up once. The rearrangement joins TRBV5-1 to TRBJ2-1, with TRBD2 matching 9 bases. J gave up 8 bases and V 0 bases, and 6 bases lay outside the gene matches. The CDR3 consists of 15 residues. Germline CDR1 SGHRS, CDR2 YFSETQ. CDR3 loop: CASSLALAGRDEQFF. CDR3 in DNA: TGCGCCAGCAGCTTGGCACTAGCGGGTAGAGATGAGCAGTTCTTC.

Note on this clone: This sample also contains other DNA sequences that code for the same CDR3. The chain joins TRBV19 to TRBJ1-1, with TRBD1 as a possible D gene (6 bases). CDR3 length: 13 amino acids. Trimming left V 3 bases short and J 3 bases short, with 8 bases between. Germline values: CDR1 LNHDA, CDR2 SQIVND (reference sequence). CDR3 DNA sequence: TGTGCCAGTAGTATCAGGGGCGACACTGAAGCTTTCTTT. Translated: CASSIRGDTEAFF.

The CDR3 DNA sequence: TGTGCCAGCAGTTCCCCCGGGACAGACTACGAGCAGTACTTC. This codes for CASSSPGTDYEQYF. This rearrangement joins TRBV27 to TRBJ2-7, with 7 positions matching TRBD1. Germline V gives CDR1 MNHEY, CDR2 SMNVEV (reference sequence). CDR3 length equals 14 residues. V shed 4 bases and J 3 bases; nucleotides not matched to a gene: 6.

The chain combines TRBV2 with TRBJ2-7; D is uncertain. V dropped 1 base and J dropped 0 bases, with 4 bases sitting between them. The CDR3 loop spans 13 amino acids. CDR1 is SNHLY, CDR2 FYNNEI, per germline. DNA of the CDR3: TGTGCCAGCAGTGAAGACTACTCCTACGAGCAGTACTTC. It encodes CASSEDYSYEQYF.

The rearrangement links TRBV2 to TRBJ1-1; D is ambiguous. This CDR3 has 13 residues. Germline lookup yields CDR1 SNHLY and CDR2 FYNNEI. The V end lost 4 bases, the J end lost 1 base, and 7 bases lay between the germline ends. The CDR3 spells CASSVNGNTEAFF. In DNA form, the CDR3 reads TGTGCCAGCAGTGTTAACGGGAACACTGAAGCTTTCTTT.

This chain joins TRBV27 and TRBJ2-3; unclear D gene. Germline V gene data show CDR1 as MNHEY and CDR2 as SMNVEV (reference sequence). The V end was cut by 3 bases, the J end by 2 bases, with 6 bases between. The CDR3 runs 13 residues. CDR3 sequence: CASSLGHTDTQYF. In nucleotides, the CDR3 is TGTGCCAGCAGTTTGGGCCACACAGATACGCAGTATTTT.

The chain recombines TRBV4-3 with TRBJ2-6, with D possibly TRBD1 on 5 matching bases. CDR1 and CDR2 (germline): LGHNA, YSLEER. The CDR3 has 18 amino acids. V was cut by 0 bases and J by 1 base, with 13 bases left in between. The CDR3: CASSQDRGPLSGANVLTF. CDR3 bases: TGCGCCAGCAGCCAAGATAGGGGTCCGCTATCTGGGGCCAACGTCCTGACTTTC.

This rearrangement joins TRBV6-1 to TRBJ2-1; 7 bases align to TRBD1. Germline CDR1 and CDR2: MNHNS and SASEGT. V lost 1 base, J lost 9 bases, and 3 bases stayed unmatched. The CDR3 has 13 amino acids. The CDR3 DNA is TGTGCCAGCAGTGAAGGGGACAGACGTGAGCAGTTCTTC. It encodes CASSEGDRREQFF.

This CDR3 is CASSQGPRARERTGNTIYF. In DNA form, the CDR3 reads TGCGCCAGCAGCCAAGGCCCCCGGGCGAGGGAGCGAACTGGAAACACCATATATTTT. The V and J genes are TRBV4-1 and TRBJ1-3; D is undetermined. The length of the CDR3 is 19 residues. Germline V gene lookup returns CDR1 MGHRA and CDR2 YSYEKL. V was trimmed by 1 base and J by 2 bases, leaving 21 bases between them.

The chain recombines TRBV28 with TRBJ1-3; 8 positions agree with TRBD1. V shed 5 bases and J 1 base; nucleotides not matched to a gene: 4. The CDR3 runs to 15 residues. Per the germline V gene, CDR1 is MDHEN and CDR2 is SYDVKM. CDR3 DNA sequence: TGTGCCAGCAGTCCACAGGGGGAATCTGGAAACACCATATATTTT. Translation: CASSPQGESGNTIYF. The complete variable domain, with remaining parts taken from reference TRBV28 and TRBJ1-3, reads DVKVTQSSRYLVKRTGEKVFLECVQDMDHENMFWYRQDPGLGLRLIYFSYDVKMKEKGDIPEGYSVSREKKERFSLILESASTNQTSMYLCASSPQGESGNTIYFGEGSWLTVV.

This clone was seen a few times. The J gene is TRBJ1-1, the V gene TRBV14, with D unresolved. The CDR3 is 14 residues long. CDR1 is SGHDN, CDR2 FVKESK, per germline. The ends were cut back, 4 bases at V and 7 bases at J, with 16 bases in the middle. CDR3 nucleotide sequence: TGTGCCAGCAGCCTCCTTACGGGAGGAGGTGAAGCTTTCTTT. Its translation is CASSLLTGGGEAFF.